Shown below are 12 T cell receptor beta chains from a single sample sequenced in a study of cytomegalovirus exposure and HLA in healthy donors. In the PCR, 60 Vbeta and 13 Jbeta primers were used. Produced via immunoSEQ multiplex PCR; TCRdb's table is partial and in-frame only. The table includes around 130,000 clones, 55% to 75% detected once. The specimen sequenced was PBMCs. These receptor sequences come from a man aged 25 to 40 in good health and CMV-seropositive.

CDR3 sequence reads: CASTENEKLFF. The CDR3 nucleotides read TGTGCCAGCACCGAGAATGAAAAACTGTTTTTT. The chain couples TRBV2 to TRBJ1-4; D unclear. The CDR3 is 11 residues long. The V gene lost 7 bases and the J gene lost 5 bases, with 5 bases spanning the gap. Germline loops: CDR1 SNHLY, CDR2 FYNNEI.

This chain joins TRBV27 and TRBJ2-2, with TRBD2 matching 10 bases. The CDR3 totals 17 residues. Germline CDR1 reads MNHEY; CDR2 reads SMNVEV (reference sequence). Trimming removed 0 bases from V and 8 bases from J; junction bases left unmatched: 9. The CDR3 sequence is CASSLSRLAGVQGELFF. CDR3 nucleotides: TGTGCCAGCAGTTTATCGCGTCTAGCGGGAGTTCAAGGGGAGCTGTTTTTT.

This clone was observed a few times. The CDR3 here is CASSRSVTGLLYEQYF. The CDR3 nucleotides read TGTGCCAGCAGCCGATCAGTAACAGGGCTATTGTACGAGCAGTACTTC. V usage is TRBV9 and J usage is TRBJ2-7; D might be TRBD1 (6 bases). The CDR3 sequence is 16 residues long. Germline-derived CDR1 and CDR2 are SGDLS and YYNGEE. V shed 4 bases and J shed 4 bases, with 21 bases lying between them.

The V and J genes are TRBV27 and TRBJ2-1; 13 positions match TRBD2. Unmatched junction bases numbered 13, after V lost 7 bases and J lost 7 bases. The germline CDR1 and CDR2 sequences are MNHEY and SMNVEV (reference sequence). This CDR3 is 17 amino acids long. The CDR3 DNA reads TGTGCCAGCACCCAGACTAGCGGGAGGCAGTTCGGGAATGAGCAGTTCTTC. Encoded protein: CASTQTSGRQFGNEQFF.

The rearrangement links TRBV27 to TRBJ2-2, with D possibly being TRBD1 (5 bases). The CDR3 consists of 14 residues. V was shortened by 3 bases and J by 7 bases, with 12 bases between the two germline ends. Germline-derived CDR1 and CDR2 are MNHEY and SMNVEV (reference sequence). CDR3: CASSFSRAGGELFF. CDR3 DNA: TGTGCCAGCAGTTTCAGCAGGGCTGGCGGGGAGCTGTTTTTT.

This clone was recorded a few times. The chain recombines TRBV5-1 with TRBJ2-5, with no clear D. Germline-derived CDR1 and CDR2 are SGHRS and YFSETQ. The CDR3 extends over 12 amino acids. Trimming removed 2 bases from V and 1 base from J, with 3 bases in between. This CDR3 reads CASSLAQETQYF. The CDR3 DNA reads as TGCGCCAGCAGCTTAGCCCAAGAGACCCAGTACTTC.

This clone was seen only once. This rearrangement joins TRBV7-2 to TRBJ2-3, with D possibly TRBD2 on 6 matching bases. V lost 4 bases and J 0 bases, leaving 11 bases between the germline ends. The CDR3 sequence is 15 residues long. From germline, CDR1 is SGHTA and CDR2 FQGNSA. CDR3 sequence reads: CASSSVAASTDTQYF. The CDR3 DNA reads TGTGCCAGCAGCTCAGTAGCGGCGAGCACAGATACGCAGTATTTT.

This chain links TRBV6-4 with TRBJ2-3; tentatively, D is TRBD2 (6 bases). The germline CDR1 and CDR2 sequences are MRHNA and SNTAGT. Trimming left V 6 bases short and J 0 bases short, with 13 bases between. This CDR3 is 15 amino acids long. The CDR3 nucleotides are TGTGCCAGCAGCATAGAAAGCGGGAGCACAGATACGCAGTATTTT. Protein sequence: CASSIESGSTDTQYF.

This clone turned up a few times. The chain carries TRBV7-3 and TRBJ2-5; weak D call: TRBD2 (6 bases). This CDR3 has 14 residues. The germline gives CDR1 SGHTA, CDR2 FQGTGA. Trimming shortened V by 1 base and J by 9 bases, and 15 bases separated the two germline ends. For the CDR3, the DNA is TGTGCCAGCAGCTTAAGCTCGGGGACGGGGGCCCAGTACTTC. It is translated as CASSLSSGTGAQYF.

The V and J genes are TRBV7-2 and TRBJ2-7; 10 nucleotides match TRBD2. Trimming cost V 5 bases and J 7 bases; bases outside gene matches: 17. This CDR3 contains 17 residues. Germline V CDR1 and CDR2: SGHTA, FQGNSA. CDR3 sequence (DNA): TGTGCCAGCAGCCTCGGGGGTAGAGCGGGAGGGCTTCAAGAGCAGTACTTC. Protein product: CASSLGGRAGGLQEQYF.

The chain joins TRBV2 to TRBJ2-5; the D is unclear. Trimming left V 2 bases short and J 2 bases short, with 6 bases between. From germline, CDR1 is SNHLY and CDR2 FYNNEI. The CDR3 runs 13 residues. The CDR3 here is CASSEHSQETQYF. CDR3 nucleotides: TGTGCCAGCAGTGAACACAGTCAAGAGACCCAGTACTTC.

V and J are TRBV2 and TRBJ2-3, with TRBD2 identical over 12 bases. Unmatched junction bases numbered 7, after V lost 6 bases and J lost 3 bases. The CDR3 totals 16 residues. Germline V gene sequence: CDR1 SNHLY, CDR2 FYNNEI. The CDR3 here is CASSEGLAGGTDTQYF. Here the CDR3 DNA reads TGTGCCAGCAGCGAGGGGCTAGCGGGAGGGACAGATACGCAGTATTTT.